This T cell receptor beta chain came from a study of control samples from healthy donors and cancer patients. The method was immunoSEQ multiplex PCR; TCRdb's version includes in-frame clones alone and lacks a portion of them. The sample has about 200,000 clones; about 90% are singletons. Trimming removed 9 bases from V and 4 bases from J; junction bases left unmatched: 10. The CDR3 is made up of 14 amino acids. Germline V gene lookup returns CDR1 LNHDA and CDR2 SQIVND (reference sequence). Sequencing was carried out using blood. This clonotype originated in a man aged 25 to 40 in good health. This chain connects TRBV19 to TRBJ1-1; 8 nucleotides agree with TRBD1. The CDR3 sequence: CASRWGQAVTEAFF. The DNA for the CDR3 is TGTGCCAGCCGGTGGGGACAGGCAGTCACTGAAGCTTTCTTT.